This TCR beta chain was documented in a study of T cell changes during pregnancy in multiple sclerosis. There are 14 residues in the CDR3. V was cut by 0 bases and J by 7 bases, with 13 bases left in between. Looked up from germline, CDR1 is SGHDT and CDR2 is YYEEEE. TCRdb's copy holds only in-frame clones and misses some; the assay was immunoSEQ multiplex PCR. This sample has just over 80,000 clones, with 90% to 95% found just once. The sequence derives from a female donor with multiple sclerosis, enrolled in a pregnancy study. The chain has TRBV5-6 and TRBJ1-2; possible D gene TRBD1, 5 bases. The sample was peripheral blood, taken in the second trimester of pregnancy. The CDR3 DNA is TGTGCCAGCAGCTTGGGGCCGACAGTCCCTGGCTACACCTTC. Residues: CASSLGPTVPGYTF.